These 32 T cell receptor beta chains were sequenced from one sample in a study of beta chain features in type 1 diabetes. Antigens for these TCRs are unknown. The study reverse transcribed the entire isolated RNA, so it sequenced expressed TCRB transcripts. Produced via immunoSEQ multiplex PCR; TCRdb's table is partial and in-frame only. There are about 700,000 clones in the sample; roughly 13% occur only once, and less than 0.025% lies in the top ten. General study points: Patients with Type 1 diabetes showed moderately but significantly shorter TCRB CDR3s in all four CD4+ subsets.

The sample taken for sequencing was naive CD4+ T cells from blood. Every receptor here comes from a man younger than 30 with type 1 diabetes.

Here the CDR3 reads CAISEMGQTKLNTEAFF. CDR3 sequence (DNA): TGTGCCATCAGTGAAATGGGGCAGACCAAGTTGAACACTGAAGCTTTCTTT. This chain connects TRBV10-3 to TRBJ1-1; D may be TRBD1 (5 bases). Per germline, CDR1 ENHRY and CDR2 SYGVKD. Trimming pared 3 bases from V and 0 bases from J, leaving 17 bases between. This CDR3 is 17 amino acids long.

In its sample, this clone was seen a few times. The J gene is TRBJ1-3, the V gene TRBV9, with a tentative D call TRBD1 (6 bases). The CDR3 runs 14 residues. V was trimmed by 10 bases and J by 1 base, leaving 15 bases between them. Germline values: CDR1 SGDLS, CDR2 YYNGEE. The CDR3 region has the DNA TGTGCCTCCACCGAGGGGGGATCTGGAAACACCATATATTTT. It is translated as CASTEGGSGNTIYF. Full variable domain (remainder filled in from reference TRBV9 and TRBJ1-3): DSGVTQTPKHLITATGQRVTLRCSPRSGDLSVYWYQQSLDQGLQFLIQYYNGEERAKGNILERFSAQQFPDLHSELNLSSLELGDSALYFCASTEGGSGNTIYFGEGSWLTVV.

A few counts support this clone. The chain is built from TRBV11-2 and TRBJ1-1; perhaps TRBD1 as D (5 bases). The CDR3 extends over 13 amino acids. Trimming took off 4 bases at V and 5 bases at J, with 11 bases between the two ends. CDR1 is SGHAT, CDR2 FQNNGV, per germline. The CDR3, as DNA: TGTGCCAGCAGCTCGCAGGGACCTACTGAAGCTTTCTTT. Amino acids: CASSSQGPTEAFF.

This clone was detected a few times. The chain has TRBV6-6 and TRBJ1-2, with TRBD1 matching over 7 bases. The germline V gene has CDR1 MNHNY and CDR2 SVGAGI (reference sequence). The CDR3 totals 12 residues. Unmatched junction bases numbered 4, after V lost 10 bases and J lost 2 bases. For the CDR3, the DNA is TGTGCCACCAAGACAGGGAACTATGGCTACACCTTC. Its protein is CATKTGNYGYTF.

This clone was counted between two and nine times. The V call is TRBV29-1, the J call TRBJ1-1; D is possibly TRBD1 (5 bases). The V end was cut by 6 bases, the J end by 1 base, with 15 bases between. The CDR3 consists of 14 residues. Germline V gene lookup returns CDR1 SQVTM and CDR2 ANQGSEA. CDR3 residues: CSVAPGLRNTEAFF. CDR3 coding DNA: TGCAGCGTCGCCCCGGGGCTCCGGAACACTGAAGCTTTCTTT.

The V and J genes are TRBV30 and TRBJ1-5; D uncertain. The CDR3 length is 15 residues. The V gene lost 0 bases and the J gene lost 0 bases, with 9 bases spanning the gap. Germline loops: CDR1 GTSNPN, CDR2 SVGIG (reference sequence). The CDR3 region has the DNA TGTGCCTGGAGTGTAGTGGGGTTTAGCAATCAGCCCCAGCATTTT. Encoded protein: CAWSVVGFSNQPQHF.

This clone was found a few times. This rearrangement joins TRBV7-6 to TRBJ1-4; no clear D. The CDR3 is made up of 15 amino acids. Trimming took off 1 base at V and 5 bases at J, with 11 bases between the two ends. The germline V gene encodes CDR1 SGHVS and CDR2 FNYEAQ. CDR3: CASSLEAQRNEKLFF. The CDR3 bases are TGTGCCAGCAGCTTAGAGGCACAGAGAAATGAAAAACTGTTTTTT.

The chain joins TRBV10-2 to TRBJ2-1; no firm D call. This CDR3 contains 15 residues. CDR1 is WSHSY and CDR2 is SAAADI in the germline V gene. Trimming pared 2 bases from V and 0 bases from J, leaving 8 bases between. CDR3 in amino acids: CASSETINSYNEQFF. Here the CDR3 DNA reads TGCGCCAGCAGTGAGACTATAAACTCCTACAATGAGCAGTTCTTC.

The CDR3 is CASRDRGSTDTQYF. The CDR3 region has the DNA TGTGCCAGCCGGGACAGGGGTAGCACAGATACGCAGTATTTT. This chain joins TRBV2 and TRBJ2-3; TRBD1 matches 10 bases. CDR1 and CDR2 from the germline V gene are SNHLY and FYNNEI. CDR3 length: 14 residues. J was trimmed by 0 bases and V by 8 bases; bases with no gene match: 2.

The chain combines TRBV19 with TRBJ2-5, with TRBD1 matching over 7 bases. The CDR3 loop spans 15 amino acids. V was pared by 5 bases and J by 4 bases, with 10 bases of the junction left unmatched. CDR1 is LNHDA, CDR2 SQIVND, per germline (reference sequence). CDR3 in DNA: TGTGCCAGTAGTTTCCCCGGGACAGTGCCAGAGACCCAGTACTTC. Translating it yields CASSFPGTVPETQYF.

In DNA form, the CDR3 reads TGTGCCTGGACCACAGGGGGCGCGGGCACCGGGGAGCTGTTTTTT. It codes for CAWTTGGAGTGELFF. The chain recombines TRBV30 with TRBJ2-2; 9 positions match TRBD1. Germline CDR1 and CDR2: GTSNPN and SVGIG (reference sequence). V was pared by 4 bases and J by 4 bases, with 7 bases of the junction left unmatched. This CDR3 is built from 15 residues.

The gene calls are TRBV6-5 and TRBJ2-7, with a possible D match to TRBD1 (6 bases). The CDR3 sequence is 15 residues long. CDR1 is MNHEY, CDR2 SVGAGI, per germline. V was clipped by 5 bases and J by 6 bases, with 20 bases between them. CDR3 sequence (DNA): TGTGCCAGCAGTCCTCGTGGGGGCAGTGACCCCGAGCAGTACTTC. Amino acid sequence: CASSPRGGSDPEQYF.

This clone was observed a few times. This chain connects TRBV20-1 to TRBJ2-2; D gene unclear. From germline, CDR1 is DFQATT and CDR2 SNEGSKA (reference sequence). CDR3 length: 11 amino acids. V lost 6 bases, J lost 7 bases, and 9 bases lay in between. The CDR3 here is CSAVHSGELFF. As DNA, the CDR3 is TGCAGTGCGGTACATAGCGGGGAGCTGTTTTTT.

This clone has only a few counts. The chain is built from TRBV13 and TRBJ2-7; no firm D call. CDR3 length equals 12 residues. Trimming left V 3 bases short and J 0 bases short, with 3 bases between. Germline assignment: CDR1 PRHDT and CDR2 FYEKMQ (reference sequence). The CDR3 spells CASSFVSYEQYF. CDR3 coding DNA: TGTGCCAGCAGCTTCGTCTCCTACGAGCAGTACTTC.

The chain uses TRBV29-1 and TRBJ1-2, with a possible D match to TRBD1 (5 bases). Germline values: CDR1 SQVTM, CDR2 ANQGSEA. The CDR3 consists of 14 residues. Trimming took off 3 bases at V and 2 bases at J, with 13 bases between the two ends. The CDR3 is CSVDPPGLNYGYTF. CDR3 nucleotide sequence: TGCAGCGTTGACCCCCCAGGGCTAAACTATGGCTACACCTTC. The entire variable domain, with the rest obtained from reference TRBV29-1 and TRBJ1-2, is as follows: SAVISQKPSRDICQRGTSLTIQCQVDSQVTMMFWYRQQPGQSLTLIATANQGSEATYESGFVIDKFPISRPNLTFSTLTVSNMSPEDSSIYLCSVDPPGLNYGYTFGSGTRLTVV.

As to this clone: This same CDR3 is encoded by further DNA sequences in the sample. This chain joins TRBV30 and TRBJ2-7; D gene ambiguous. Germline CDR1 and CDR2: GTSNPN and SVGIG (reference sequence). The CDR3 totals 11 residues. V was cut by 0 bases and J by 2 bases, with 2 bases left in between. CDR3 amino acids: CAWSVTYEQYF. The CDR3 coding sequence is TGTGCCTGGAGTGTAACCTACGAGCAGTACTTC.

The V and J genes are TRBV28 and TRBJ2-2; D call uncertain. This CDR3 region has 14 residues. V dropped 4 bases and J dropped 2 bases, with 8 bases sitting between them. CDR1 and CDR2 from the germline V gene are MDHEN and SYDVKM. CDR3: CASSSTPNTGELFF. CDR3 in DNA: TGTGCCAGCAGTTCGACCCCCAACACCGGGGAGCTGTTTTTT.

Comments on this clone: A read error may produce the germline difference seen at one junction end. The chain carries TRBV28 and TRBJ1-1; TRBD1 might be the D (6 bases). This CDR3 is built from 15 residues. Germline V CDR1 and CDR2: MDHEN, SYDVKM. For the CDR3, the DNA is TGTGCCAGCAGTTTTAACGGGGGCATGAAGACTGAAGCTTTCTTT. It encodes CASSFNGGMKTEAFF.

Turning to this clone: The identical CDR3 is also encoded by other nucleotide sequences in the sample. The chain uses TRBV5-6 and TRBJ1-5; tentative D call: TRBD1 (6 bases). The CDR3 is made up of 14 amino acids. Deletions cut 3 bases from V and 4 bases from J, with 11 bases between. Germline V gives CDR1 SGHDT, CDR2 YYEEEE. The CDR3 loop is CASSSGQSNQPQHF. CDR3 bases: TGTGCCAGCAGCTCTGGACAGTCGAATCAGCCCCAGCATTTT.

This clone was detected a few times. This chain connects TRBV20-1 to TRBJ1-2, with D possibly matching TRBD1 (5 bases). Per the germline V gene, CDR1 is DFQATT and CDR2 is SNEGSKA (reference sequence). V was shortened by 4 bases and J by 9 bases, with 6 bases between the two germline ends. This CDR3 is built from 9 residues. CDR3 amino acids: CSATGSYTF. In nucleotides, the CDR3 is TGCAGTGCTACAGGGAGCTACACCTTC.

The CDR3: CSARALQAFF. CDR3 coding DNA: TGCAGTGCTAGGGCCCTCCAAGCTTTCTTT. V is TRBV20-1 and J is TRBJ1-1; no clear D gene. CDR3 length: 10 amino acids. The germline V and J ends were trimmed by 3 bases and 9 bases, with 8 bases remaining between them. CDR1 is DFQATT, CDR2 SNEGSKA, per germline (reference sequence).

The chain links TRBV28 to TRBJ1-5, with a weak D call TRBD1 (6 bases). The germline V gene encodes CDR1 MDHEN and CDR2 SYDVKM. This CDR3 comprises 16 residues. With 5 bases removed from V and 0 bases from J, the gap between germline ends came to 14 bases. In nucleotides, the CDR3 is TGTGCCAGCAGTCGCAGGCGGGGGGCTAGCAATCAGCCCCAGCATTTT. It encodes CASSRRRGASNQPQHF.

The genes are TRBV2 and TRBJ2-3, with D unresolved. V lost 5 bases, J lost 11 bases, and 8 bases lay in between. CDR1 is SNHLY and CDR2 is FYNNEI in the germline V gene. This CDR3 contains 10 residues. This chain's CDR3 is CASSRNKQYF. The DNA for the CDR3 is TGTGCCAGCAGTCGTAACAAGCAGTATTTT.

V usage is TRBV29-1 and J usage is TRBJ1-1, with D unresolved. The V and J ends lost 5 bases and 0 bases respectively, with 1 base between them. The CDR3 consists of 10 residues. Germline V CDR1 and CDR2: SQVTM, ANQGSEA. CDR3: CSVMNTEAFF. The CDR3 nucleotides are TGCAGCGTTATGAACACTGAAGCTTTCTTT.

The CDR3 spells CASSLQGAVGELFF. CDR3 nucleotide sequence: TGTGCCAGCAGCTTACAGGGGGCGGTCGGGGAGCTGTTTTTT. The V call is TRBV7-8, the J call TRBJ2-2, with 8 bases fitting TRBD1. This CDR3 region has 14 residues. Germline V gene lookup returns CDR1 SGHVS and CDR2 FQNEAQ. Trimming removed 2 bases from V and 7 bases from J; junction bases left unmatched: 3.

This clone showed up just a few times. The V call is TRBV4-1, the J call TRBJ1-5, with D perhaps matching TRBD1 (5 bases). CDR1 and CDR2 from the germline V gene are MGHRA and YSYEKL. The V and J ends lost 0 bases and 6 bases respectively, with 21 bases between them. The length of the CDR3 is 18 residues. In DNA form, the CDR3 reads TGCGCCAGCAGCCAAGAAGGTCCAGGGAGGGCAGGCGGTCAGCCCCAGCATTTT. Its protein product is CASSQEGPGRAGGQPQHF.

This clone was found a few times. V and J are TRBV30 and TRBJ2-7; D is perhaps TRBD1 (6 bases). Germline CDR1 GTSNPN, CDR2 SVGIG (reference sequence). This CDR3 comprises 16 residues. The ends were cut back, 3 bases at V and 4 bases at J, with 22 bases in the middle. The CDR3 is CAWSPGRGTLYYEQYF. The CDR3 DNA follows: TGTGCCTGGAGCCCCGGAAGGGGGACGCTTTATTACGAGCAGTACTTC.

CDR3 residues: CASTYRQGYVSPLHF. The CDR3 region has the DNA TGTGCCAGCACCTACCGACAGGGATATGTTTCACCCCTCCACTTT. The rearrangement joins TRBV28 to TRBJ1-6; TRBD1 matches at 7 bases. J was trimmed by 9 bases and V by 7 bases; bases with no gene match: 12. Per germline, CDR1 MDHEN and CDR2 SYDVKM. The CDR3 is 15 amino acids.

The sample holds a few counts of this clone. The CDR3 loop reads CASSATGNTEAFF. CDR3 coding DNA: TGTGCCAGCAGTGCGACAGGGAACACTGAAGCTTTCTTT. The chain links TRBV25-1 to TRBJ1-1, with a possible D match to TRBD1 (6 bases). Germline V gene data show CDR1 as MGHDK and CDR2 as SYGVNS. Trimming left V 4 bases short and J 1 base short, with 7 bases between. The CDR3 has 13 residues.

This clone was seen a handful of times. The chain links TRBV11-2 to TRBJ2-1, with 8 bases aligning to TRBD2. This CDR3 region has 14 residues. From germline, CDR1 is SGHAT and CDR2 FQNNGV. Losses at the gene ends were 1 base for V and 8 bases for J; bases not matched to a gene: 4. The CDR3 bases are TGTGCCAGCAGCTTAGTTATCGGGGGGGATGAGCAGTTCTTC. Encoded protein: CASSLVIGGDEQFF.

This sequence joins TRBV19 and TRBJ1-5; D is undetermined. V dropped 5 bases and J dropped 1 base, with 12 bases sitting between them. Per the germline V gene, CDR1 is LNHDA and CDR2 is SQIVND (reference sequence). The CDR3 spans 15 residues. The CDR3 nucleotides are TGTGCCAGTAGTTATTCAGGTCACAGCAATCAGCCCCAGCATTTT. Its protein product is CASSYSGHSNQPQHF.

The chain combines TRBV5-1 with TRBJ2-5, with 7 positions matching TRBD1. Trimming at V came to 9 bases and at J to 5 bases, leaving 7 bases not matched to a gene. Germline CDR1 is SGHRS and CDR2 is YFSETQ. The CDR3 totals 12 residues. The CDR3 loop is CATGTAQETQYF. As DNA, the CDR3 is TGCGCCACCGGGACAGCGCAGGAGACCCAGTACTTC. Variable domain in full (rest from reference TRBV5-1 and TRBJ2-5): KAGVTQTPRYLIKTRGQQVTLSCSPISGHRSVSWYQQTPGQGLQFLFEYFSETQRNKGNFPGRFSGRQFSNSRSEMNVSTLELGDSALYLCATGTAQETQYFGPGTRLLVL.